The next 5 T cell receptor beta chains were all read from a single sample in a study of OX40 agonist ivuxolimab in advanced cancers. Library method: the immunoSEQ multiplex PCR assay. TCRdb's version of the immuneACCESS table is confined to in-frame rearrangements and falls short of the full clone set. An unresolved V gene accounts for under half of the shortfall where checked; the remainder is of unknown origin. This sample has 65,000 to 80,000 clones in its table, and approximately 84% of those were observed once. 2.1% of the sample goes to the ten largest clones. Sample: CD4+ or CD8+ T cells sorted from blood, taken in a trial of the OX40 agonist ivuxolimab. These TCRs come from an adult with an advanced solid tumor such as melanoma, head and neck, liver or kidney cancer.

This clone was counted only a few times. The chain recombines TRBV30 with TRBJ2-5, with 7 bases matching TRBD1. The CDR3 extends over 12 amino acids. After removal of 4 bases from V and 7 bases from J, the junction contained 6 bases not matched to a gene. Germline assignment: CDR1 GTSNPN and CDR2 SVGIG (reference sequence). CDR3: CAWTRDSGTQYF. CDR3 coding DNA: TGTGCCTGGACTCGGGACAGTGGGACCCAGTACTTC.

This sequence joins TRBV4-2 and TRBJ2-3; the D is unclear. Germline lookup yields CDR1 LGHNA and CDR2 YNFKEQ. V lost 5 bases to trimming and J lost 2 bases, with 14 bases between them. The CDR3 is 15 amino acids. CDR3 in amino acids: CASSSWTENTDTQYF. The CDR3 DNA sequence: TGTGCCAGCAGCTCCTGGACCGAGAACACAGATACGCAGTATTTT.

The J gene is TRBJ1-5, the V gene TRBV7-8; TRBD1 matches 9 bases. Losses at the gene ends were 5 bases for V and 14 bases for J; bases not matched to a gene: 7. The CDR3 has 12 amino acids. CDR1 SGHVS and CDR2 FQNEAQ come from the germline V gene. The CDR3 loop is CASSLQGAKKHF. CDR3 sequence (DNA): TGTGCCAGCAGCCTACAGGGGGCGAAAAAGCATTTT.

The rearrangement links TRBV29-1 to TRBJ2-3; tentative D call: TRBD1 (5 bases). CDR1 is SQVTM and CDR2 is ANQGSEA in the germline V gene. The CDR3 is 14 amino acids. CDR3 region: CSAKQVKDTDTQYF. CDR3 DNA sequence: TGCAGTGCAAAACAGGTCAAAGACACAGATACGCAGTATTTT.

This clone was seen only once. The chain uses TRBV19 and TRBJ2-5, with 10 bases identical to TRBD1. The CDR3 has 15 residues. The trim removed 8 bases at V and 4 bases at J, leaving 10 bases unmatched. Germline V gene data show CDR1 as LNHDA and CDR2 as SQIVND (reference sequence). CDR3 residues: CASGPGQGRGETQYF. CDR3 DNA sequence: TGTGCCAGTGGACCGGGACAGGGGAGGGGAGAGACCCAGTACTTC.